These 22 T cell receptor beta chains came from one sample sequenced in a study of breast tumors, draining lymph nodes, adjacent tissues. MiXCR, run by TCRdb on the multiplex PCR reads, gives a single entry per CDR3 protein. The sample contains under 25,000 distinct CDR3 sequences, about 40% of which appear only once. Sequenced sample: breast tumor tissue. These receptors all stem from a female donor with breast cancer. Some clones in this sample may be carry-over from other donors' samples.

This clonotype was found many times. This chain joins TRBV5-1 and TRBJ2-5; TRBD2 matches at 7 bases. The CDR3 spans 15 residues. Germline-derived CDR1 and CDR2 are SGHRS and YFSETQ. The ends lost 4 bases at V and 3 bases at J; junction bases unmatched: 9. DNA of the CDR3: TGCGCCAGCAGCACGGCTTCGACTAGCAAAGAGACCCAGTACTTC. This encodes CASSTASTSKETQYF. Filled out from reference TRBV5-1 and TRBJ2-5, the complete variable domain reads KAGVTQTPRYLIKTRGQQVTLSCSPISGHRSVSWYQQTPGQGLQFLFEYFSETQRNKGNFPGRFSGRQFSNSRSEMNVSTLELGDSALYLCASSTASTSKETQYFGPGTRLLVL.

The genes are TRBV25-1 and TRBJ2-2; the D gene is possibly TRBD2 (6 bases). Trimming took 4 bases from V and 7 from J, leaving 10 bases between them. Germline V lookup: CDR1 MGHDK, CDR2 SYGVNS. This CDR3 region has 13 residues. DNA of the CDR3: TGTGCCAGCAGTGTCCCGACTAGCGGGGAGCTGTTTTTT. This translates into CASSVPTSGELFF.

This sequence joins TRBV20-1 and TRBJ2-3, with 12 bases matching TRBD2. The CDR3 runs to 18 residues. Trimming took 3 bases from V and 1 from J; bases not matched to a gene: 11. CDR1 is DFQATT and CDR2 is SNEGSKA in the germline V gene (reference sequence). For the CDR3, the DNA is TGCAGTGCTAGGTCGCTAGCGGGAGGGGGGGACCGCACAGATACGCAGTATTTT. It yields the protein CSARSLAGGGDRTDTQYF.

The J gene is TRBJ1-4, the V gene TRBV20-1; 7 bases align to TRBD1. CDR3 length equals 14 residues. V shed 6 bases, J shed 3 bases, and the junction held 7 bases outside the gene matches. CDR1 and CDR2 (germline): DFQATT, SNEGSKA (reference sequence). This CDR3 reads CSATRQGANEKLFF. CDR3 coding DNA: TGCAGTGCCACTAGACAGGGCGCTAATGAAAAACTGTTTTTT.

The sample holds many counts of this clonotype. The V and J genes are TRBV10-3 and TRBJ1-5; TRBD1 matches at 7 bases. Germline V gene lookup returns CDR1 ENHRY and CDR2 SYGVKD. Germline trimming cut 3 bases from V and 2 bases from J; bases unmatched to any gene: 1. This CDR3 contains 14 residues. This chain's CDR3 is CAISDRGGNQPQHF. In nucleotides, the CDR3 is TGTGCCATCAGTGACAGGGGGGGCAATCAGCCCCAGCATTTT.

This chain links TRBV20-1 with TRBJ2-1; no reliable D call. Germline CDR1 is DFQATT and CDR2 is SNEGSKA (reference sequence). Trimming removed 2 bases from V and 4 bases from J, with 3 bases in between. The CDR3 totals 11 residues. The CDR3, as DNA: TGCAGTGCTAGAAATTACAATGAGCAGTTCTTC. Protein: CSARNYNEQFF.

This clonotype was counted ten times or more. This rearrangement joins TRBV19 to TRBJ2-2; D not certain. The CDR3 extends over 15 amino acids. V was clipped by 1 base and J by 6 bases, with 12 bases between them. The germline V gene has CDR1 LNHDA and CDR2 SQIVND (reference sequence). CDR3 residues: CASSIVPTSSGELFF. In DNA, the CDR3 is TGTGCCAGTAGTATAGTCCCGACGTCCTCCGGGGAGCTGTTTTTT.

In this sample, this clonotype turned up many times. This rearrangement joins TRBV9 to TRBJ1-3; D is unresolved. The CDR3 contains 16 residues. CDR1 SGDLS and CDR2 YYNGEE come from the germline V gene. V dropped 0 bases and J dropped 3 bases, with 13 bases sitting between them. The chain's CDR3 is CASSVEGVVGGNTIYF. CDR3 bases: TGTGCCAGCAGCGTAGAAGGAGTGGTGGGTGGAAACACCATATATTTT.

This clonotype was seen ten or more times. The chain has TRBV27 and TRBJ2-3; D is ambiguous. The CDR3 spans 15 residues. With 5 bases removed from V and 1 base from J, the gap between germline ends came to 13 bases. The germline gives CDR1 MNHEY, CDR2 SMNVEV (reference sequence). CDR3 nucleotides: TGTGCCAGCAGTCCGCTCAGAGGCGGCACAGATACGCAGTATTTT. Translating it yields CASSPLRGGTDTQYF.

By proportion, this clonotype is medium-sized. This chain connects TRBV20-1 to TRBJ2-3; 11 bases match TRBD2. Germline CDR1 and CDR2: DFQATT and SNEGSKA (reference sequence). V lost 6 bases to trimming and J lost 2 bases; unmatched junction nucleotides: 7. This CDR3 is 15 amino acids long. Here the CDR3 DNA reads TGCAGTGCAGGTGGGACTAGCGGAGCCACAGATACGCAGTATTTT. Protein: CSAGGTSGATDTQYF.

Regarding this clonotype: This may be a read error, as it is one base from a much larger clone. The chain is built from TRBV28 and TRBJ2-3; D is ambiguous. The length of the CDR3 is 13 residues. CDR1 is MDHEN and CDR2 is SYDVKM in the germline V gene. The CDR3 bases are TGTGCGTCAAGATCTCACCCCACAGATACGCGGTATTTT. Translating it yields CASRSHPTDTRYF.

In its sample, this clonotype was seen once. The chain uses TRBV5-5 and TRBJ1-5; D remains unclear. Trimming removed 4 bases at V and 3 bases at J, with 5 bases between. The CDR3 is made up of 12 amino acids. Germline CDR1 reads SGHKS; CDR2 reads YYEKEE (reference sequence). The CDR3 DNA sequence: TGTGCCAGCAGCGCCCACAATCAGCCCCAGCATTTT. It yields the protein CASSAHNQPQHF. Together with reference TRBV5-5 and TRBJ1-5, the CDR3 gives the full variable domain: DAGVTQSPTHLIKTRGQQVTLRCSPISGHKSVSWYQQVLGQGPQFIFQYYEKEERGRGNFPDRFSARQFPNYSSELNVNALLLGDSALYLCASSAHNQPQHFGDGTRLSIL.

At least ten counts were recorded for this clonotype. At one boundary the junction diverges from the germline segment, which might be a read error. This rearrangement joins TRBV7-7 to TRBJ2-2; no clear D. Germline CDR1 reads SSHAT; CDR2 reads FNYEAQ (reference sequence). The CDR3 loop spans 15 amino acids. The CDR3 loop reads CASSLESGITGELFF. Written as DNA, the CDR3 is TGTGCTAGCAGCTTAGAATCTGGTATCACCGGGGAGCTGTTTTTT.

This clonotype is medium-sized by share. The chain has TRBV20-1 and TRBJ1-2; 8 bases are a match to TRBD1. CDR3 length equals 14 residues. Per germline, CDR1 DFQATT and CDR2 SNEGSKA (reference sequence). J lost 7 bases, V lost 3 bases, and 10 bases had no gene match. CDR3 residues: CSARAGGKVSGYTF. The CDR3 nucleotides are TGCAGTGCTAGGGCAGGGGGCAAGGTCTCTGGCTACACCTTC.

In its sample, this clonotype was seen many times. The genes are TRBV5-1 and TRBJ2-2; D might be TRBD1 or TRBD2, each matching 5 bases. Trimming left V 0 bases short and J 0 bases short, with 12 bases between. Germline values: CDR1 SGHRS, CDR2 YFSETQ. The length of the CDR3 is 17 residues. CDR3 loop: CASSLGHRDPNTGELFF. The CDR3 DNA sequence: TGCGCCAGCAGCTTGGGGCACCGGGACCCGAACACCGGGGAGCTGTTTTTT.

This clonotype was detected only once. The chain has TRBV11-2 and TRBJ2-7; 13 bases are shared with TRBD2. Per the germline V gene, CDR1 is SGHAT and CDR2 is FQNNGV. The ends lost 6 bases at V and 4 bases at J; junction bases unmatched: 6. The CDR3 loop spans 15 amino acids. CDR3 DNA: TGTGCCAGCAGTCGGACTAGCGGGAGTTCTTACGAGCAGTACTTC. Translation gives CASSRTSGSSYEQYF.

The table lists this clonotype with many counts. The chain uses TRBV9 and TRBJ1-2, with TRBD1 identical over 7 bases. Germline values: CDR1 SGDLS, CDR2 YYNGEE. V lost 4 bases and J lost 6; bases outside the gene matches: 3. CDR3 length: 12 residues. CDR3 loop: CASSIGGDGYTF. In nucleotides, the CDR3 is TGTGCCAGCAGCATAGGGGGCGATGGCTACACCTTC.

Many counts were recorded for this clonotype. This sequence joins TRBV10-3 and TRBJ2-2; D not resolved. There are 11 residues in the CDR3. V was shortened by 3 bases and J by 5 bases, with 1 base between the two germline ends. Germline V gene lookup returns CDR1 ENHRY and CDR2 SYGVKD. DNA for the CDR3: TGTGCCATCAGTGATACCGGGGAGCTGTTTTTT. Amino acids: CAISDTGELFF.

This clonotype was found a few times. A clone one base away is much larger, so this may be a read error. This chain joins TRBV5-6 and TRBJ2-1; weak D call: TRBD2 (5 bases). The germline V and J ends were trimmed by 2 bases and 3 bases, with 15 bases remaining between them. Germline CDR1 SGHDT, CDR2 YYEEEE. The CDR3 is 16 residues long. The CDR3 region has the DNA TGTGCCAGCAGCTTCTCCCCTACCGGGAACTACAATGAGCAGTTCTTC. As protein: CASSFSPTGNYNEQFF.

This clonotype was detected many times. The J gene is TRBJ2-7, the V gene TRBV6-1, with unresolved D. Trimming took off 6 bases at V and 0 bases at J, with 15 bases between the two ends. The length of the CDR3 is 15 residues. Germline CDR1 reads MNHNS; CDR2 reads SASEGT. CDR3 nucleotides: TGTGCCAGCAGCTCGTTTACCCAACTCTCCTACGAGCAGTACTTC. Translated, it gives CASSSFTQLSYEQYF.

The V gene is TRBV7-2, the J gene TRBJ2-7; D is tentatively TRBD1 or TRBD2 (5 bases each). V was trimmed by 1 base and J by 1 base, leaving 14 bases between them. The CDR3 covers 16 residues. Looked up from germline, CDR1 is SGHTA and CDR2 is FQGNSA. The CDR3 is CASSLGLWDPSYEQYF. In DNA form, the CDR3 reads TGTGCCAGCAGCTTAGGCTTGTGGGACCCATCCTACGAGCAGTACTTC.

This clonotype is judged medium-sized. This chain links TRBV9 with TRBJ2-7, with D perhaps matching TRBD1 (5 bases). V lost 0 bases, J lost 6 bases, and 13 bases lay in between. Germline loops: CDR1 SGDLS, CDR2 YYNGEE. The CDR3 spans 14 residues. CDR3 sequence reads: CASSVDGQGGEQYF. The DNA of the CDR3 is TGTGCCAGCAGCGTAGACGGGCAGGGCGGCGAGCAGTACTTC.